A single sample gave rise to the 5 T cell receptor beta chains below, sequenced in a study of Graves' ophthalmopathy and Graves' hyperthyroidism. As the template, RNA transcripts were used to amplify TCR beta CDR3 regions. HTBI-primed first-round RT-PCR preceded second-round multiplex PCR. TCRdb ran MiXCR on the multiplex PCR reads and lists one entry per CDR3 protein. The sample lists about 210,000 distinct CDR3 sequences, around 30% occurring once. Specimen: peripheral blood. The receptors originated from a man aged 50 to 59 with Graves' ophthalmopathy.

This chain links TRBV6-5 with TRBJ2-7, with D perhaps matching TRBD2 (6 bases). CDR1 is MNHEY and CDR2 is SVGAGI in the germline V gene. The CDR3 length is 14 residues. The V end was cut by 4 bases, the J end by 3 bases, with 13 bases between. The CDR3 sequence is CASSLAGSDYEQYF. As DNA, the CDR3 is TGTGCCAGCAGTTTGGCGGGGTCCGACTACGAGCAGTACTTC.

This clonotype was detected ten times or more. This chain connects TRBV6-1 to TRBJ2-2; no clear D gene. The CDR3 is made up of 14 amino acids. CDR1 and CDR2 from the germline V gene are MNHNS and SASEGT. V lost 5 bases, J lost 5 bases, and 12 bases lay in between. Here the CDR3 reads CASSQQFRTGELFF. The CDR3 bases are TGTGCCAGCAGTCAACAGTTTAGAACCGGGGAGCTGTTTTTT.

In its sample, this clonotype was seen many times. The chain couples TRBV6-5 to TRBJ2-2; no firm D call. Germline CDR1 is MNHEY and CDR2 is SVGAGI. This CDR3 has 11 residues. The V end lost 8 bases, the J end lost 7 bases, and 8 bases lay between the germline ends. For the CDR3, the DNA is TGTGCCAGCTCAGACCTCGGGGAGCTGTTTTTT. It translates to CASSDLGELFF.

This clonotype showed up many times. V usage is TRBV4-1 and J usage is TRBJ2-7; the D gene is possibly TRBD2 (5 bases). This CDR3 contains 16 residues. V shed 1 base and J shed 0 bases, with 13 bases lying between them. In germline, CDR1 is MGHRA, CDR2 YSYEKL. The CDR3 region is CASSQAQEGSSYEQYF. The CDR3, as DNA: TGCGCCAGCAGCCAAGCACAAGAGGGAAGCTCCTACGAGCAGTACTTC.

V gene TRBV28 combines with J gene TRBJ1-1, with 10 bases aligning to TRBD1. In germline, CDR1 is MDHEN, CDR2 SYDVKM. The V and J ends lost 3 bases and 1 base, in that order; junction bases with no gene match: 5. This CDR3 is 16 amino acids long. The chain's CDR3 is CASSFKRTGGNTEAFF. The CDR3 DNA reads TGTGCCAGCAGTTTTAAGCGGACAGGGGGGAACACTGAAGCTTTCTTT.